This T cell receptor beta chain is drawn from a study of T cell repertoires in cytomegalovirus infection. Study overall: Public TCR beta signature analysis indicated the presence of both CMV infection and matching HLA type.

TCRdb re-called the reads with MiXCR, one entry per CDR3 protein. The data show around 630,000 distinct CDR3 sequences, 20% to 30% seen once. Of note for this clonotype: What it binds is unknown.

Study conclusions and caveats: The ex vivo response showed dominance by HLA-C-restricted CMV-specific TCR beta clonotypes.

The sample comprised CD8+ T cells from PBMCs. The receptor comes from a human donor in good health (CMV status not recorded). Some clones in this sample may be carry-over from other donors' samples.

In DNA, the CDR3 is TGTGCCACCCTGGGACCGCTACTGGAGACCCAGTACTTC. Amino acid sequence: CATLGPLLETQYF. This sequence joins TRBV10-3 and TRBJ2-5; D is tentatively TRBD1 or TRBD2 (5 bases each). Germline-derived CDR1 and CDR2 are ENHRY and SYGVKD. Trimming removed 10 bases from V and 5 bases from J, with 17 bases in between. The CDR3 extends over 13 amino acids.